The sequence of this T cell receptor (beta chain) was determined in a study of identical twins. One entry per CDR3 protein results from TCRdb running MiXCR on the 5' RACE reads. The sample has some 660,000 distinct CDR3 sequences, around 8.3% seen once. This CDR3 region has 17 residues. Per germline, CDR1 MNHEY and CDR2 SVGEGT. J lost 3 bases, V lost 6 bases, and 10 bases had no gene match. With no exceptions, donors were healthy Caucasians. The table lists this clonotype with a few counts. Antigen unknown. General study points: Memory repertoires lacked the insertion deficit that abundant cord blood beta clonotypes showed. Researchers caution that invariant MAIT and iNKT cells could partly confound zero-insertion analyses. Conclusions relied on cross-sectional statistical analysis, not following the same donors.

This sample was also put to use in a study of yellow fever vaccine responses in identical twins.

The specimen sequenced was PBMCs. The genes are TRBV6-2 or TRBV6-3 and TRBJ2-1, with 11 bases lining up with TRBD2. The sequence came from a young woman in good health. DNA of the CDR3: TGTGCCAGCAGCCATACCTTAGCGGGGGGGAACTACAATGAGCAGTTCTTC. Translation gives CASSHTLAGGNYNEQFF.